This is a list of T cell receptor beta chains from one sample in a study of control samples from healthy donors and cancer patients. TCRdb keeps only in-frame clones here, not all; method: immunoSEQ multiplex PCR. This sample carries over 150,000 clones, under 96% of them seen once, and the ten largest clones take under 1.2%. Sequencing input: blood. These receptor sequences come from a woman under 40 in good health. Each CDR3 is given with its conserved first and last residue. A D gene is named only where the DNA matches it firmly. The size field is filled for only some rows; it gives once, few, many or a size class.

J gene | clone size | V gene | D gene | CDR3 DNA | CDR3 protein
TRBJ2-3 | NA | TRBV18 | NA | TGTGCCAGCTCACCAGGGGTGGCCACCACAGATACGCAGTATTTT | CASSPGVATTDTQYF
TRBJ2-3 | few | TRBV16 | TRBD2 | TGTGCCAGCAGCCAACTAGCGGGAGGATTCACAGATACGCAGTATTTT | CASSQLAGGFTDTQYF
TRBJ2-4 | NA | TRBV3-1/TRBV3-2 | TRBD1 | TGTGCCAGCAGTCACGGAAGGGACAGGTCCCCGTACTTC | CASSHGRDRSPYF
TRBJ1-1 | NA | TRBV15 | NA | TGTGCCACCAGCAGAGAGGGGGCCCTGAACACTGAAGCTTTCTTT | CATSREGALNTEAFF
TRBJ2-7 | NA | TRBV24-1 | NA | TGTGCCACCAGTAAGGGACTGAGCTACGAGCAGTACTTC | CATSKGLSYEQYF
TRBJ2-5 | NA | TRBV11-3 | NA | TGTGCCAGCAGCTCTGGCGTGGTGGGAGAGACCCAGTACTTC | CASSSGVVGETQYF
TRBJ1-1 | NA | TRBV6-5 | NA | TGTGCCAGCACGGGGGTTACTGAAGCTTTCTTT | CASTGVTEAFF
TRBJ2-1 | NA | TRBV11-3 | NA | TGTGCCAGCAGCTTAGATTGGGGAGCTGGGCAGTTCTTC | CASSLDWGAGQFF
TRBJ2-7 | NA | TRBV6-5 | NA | TGTGCCAGCAGTTACAGGCAGGCCGGGGAGCAGTACTTC | CASSYRQAGEQYF
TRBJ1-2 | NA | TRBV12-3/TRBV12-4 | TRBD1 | TGTGCCAGCAGGACAGGGGTATTTGGCTACACCTTC | CASRTGVFGYTF
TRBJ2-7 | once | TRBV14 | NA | TGTGCCAGCAGCCAAGGACATTACCCATCCTACGAGCAGTACTTC | CASSQGHYPSYEQYF
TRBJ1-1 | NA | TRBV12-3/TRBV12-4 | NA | TGTGCCAGCAGTTTATACGGGAGAGCTTTCTTT | CASSLYGRAFF
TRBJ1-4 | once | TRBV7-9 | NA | TGTGCCAGCAGCCCCTCCAGGGTTGAAAAACTGTTTTTT | CASSPSRVEKLFF
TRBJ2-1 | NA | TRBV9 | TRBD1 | TGTGCCAAGAAAGTTCCCGGGACAGATTGCGACAATGAGCAGTTCTTC | CAKKVPGTDCDNEQFF
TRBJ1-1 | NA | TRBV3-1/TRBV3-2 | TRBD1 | TGTGCCAGCAGCCACTTGGACAGGGCTTTCGCTTTCTTT | CASSHLDRAFAFF
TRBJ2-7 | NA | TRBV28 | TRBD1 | TGTGCCAGCAGTTGGACAGGGGGCGGGTACGAGCAGTACTTC | CASSWTGGGYEQYF
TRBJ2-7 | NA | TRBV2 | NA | TGTGCCAGCAAGTGGACGGACAGCTACGAGCAGTACTTC | CASKWTDSYEQYF
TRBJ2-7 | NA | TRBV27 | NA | TGTGCCAGCAGCGGTAGCAGGACTTCTCTGGAGCAGTACTTC | CASSGSRTSLEQYF
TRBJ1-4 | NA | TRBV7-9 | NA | TGTGCCAGCAGCTTAGCGTGGAGTGAAAAACTGTTTTTT | CASSLAWSEKLFF
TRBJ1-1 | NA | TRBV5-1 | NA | TGCGCCAGCAGCTTGGGGGGCCCTCTGGTGAACACTGAAGCTTTCTTT | CASSLGGPLVNTEAFF
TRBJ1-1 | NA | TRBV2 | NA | TGTGCCAGCAGAGATAACCTGAACACTGAAGCTTTCTTT | CASRDNLNTEAFF
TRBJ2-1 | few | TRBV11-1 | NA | TGTGCCTCTGAGGGGCCCTATAATGAGCAGTTCTTC | CASEGPYNEQFF
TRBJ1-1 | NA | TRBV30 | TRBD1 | TGTGCCTGGAGTAGGACAGGCCAATTTAACACTGAAGCTTTCTTT | CAWSRTGQFNTEAFF
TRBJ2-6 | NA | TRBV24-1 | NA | TGTGCCACCAGTGGCTCCAGGGGTTCTGGGGCCAACGTCCTGACTTTC | CATSGSRGSGANVLTF
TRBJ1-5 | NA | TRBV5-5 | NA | TGTGCCAGCAGCTTTCAGGGGCGGGAGCCCCAGCATTTT | CASSFQGREPQHF
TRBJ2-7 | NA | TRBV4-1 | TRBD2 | TGCGCCAGCAGCCAAATAGCGGGGGGCCTTGGCGAGCAGTACTTC | CASSQIAGGLGEQYF
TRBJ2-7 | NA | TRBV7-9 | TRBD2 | TGTGCCAGCAGCTTCACTAGCGGGAGTTACGAGCAGTACTTC | CASSFTSGSYEQYF
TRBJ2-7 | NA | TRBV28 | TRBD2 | TGTGCCAGCAGTCTTGGACTAGCGATTGCCTCTAGCTCCTACGAGCAGTACTTC | CASSLGLAIASSSYEQYF
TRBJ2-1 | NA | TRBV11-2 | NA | TGTGCCAGCAGCTTAGAAAGATACTCCTACAATGAGCAGTTCTTC | CASSLERYSYNEQFF
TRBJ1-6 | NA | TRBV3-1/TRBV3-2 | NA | TGTGCCAGCAGCCAAGCGGGGGGGTCCTATAATTCACCCCTCCACTTT | CASSQAGGSYNSPLHF
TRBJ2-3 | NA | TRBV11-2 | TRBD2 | TGTGCCAGCAGCTTAGGAGGGGGACTAGCGGGGGCACCCACAGATACGCAGTATTTT | CASSLGGGLAGAPTDTQYF
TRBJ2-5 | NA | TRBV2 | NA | TGTGCCAGCAGTGAATTCTGGTCTGAGGGGAAAGAGACCCAGTACTTC | CASSEFWSEGKETQYF
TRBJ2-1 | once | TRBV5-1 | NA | TGCGCCAGCAGCTTGGCCGGGGGCAACTCCTACAATGAGCAGTTCTTC | CASSLAGGNSYNEQFF
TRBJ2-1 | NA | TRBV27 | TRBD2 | TGTGCCACCCGAGTACTAGCGGCTTACAATGAGCAGTTCTTC | CATRVLAAYNEQFF
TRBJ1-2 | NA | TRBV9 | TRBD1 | TGTGCCAGCAGCTCCGGGACAGCCCTTAGCTATGGCTACACCTTC | CASSSGTALSYGYTF
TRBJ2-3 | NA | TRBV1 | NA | TGCACCAGCAGCCAAGGAGGGCAGGGAGATAGCACAGATACGCAGTATTTT | CTSSQGGQGDSTDTQYF
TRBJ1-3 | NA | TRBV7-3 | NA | TGTGCCAGCAGCTTAGGGACGAGTGGAAACACCATATATTTT | CASSLGTSGNTIYF
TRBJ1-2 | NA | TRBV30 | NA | TGTGCCTGGAGTGTACTAGACGGCTACACCTTC | CAWSVLDGYTF
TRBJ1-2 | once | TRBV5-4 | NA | TGTGCCAGCAGCTCGATGGGATCGACCCTCTATGGCTACACCTTC | CASSSMGSTLYGYTF
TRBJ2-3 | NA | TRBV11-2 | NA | TGTGCCAGCAGCTTAGATATGAGGGAAAGGGCAGATACGCAGTATTTT | CASSLDMRERADTQYF
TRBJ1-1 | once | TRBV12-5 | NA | TGTGCTAGTGGTTTAGGAAGTCGTACAACTGAAGCTTTCTTT | CASGLGSRTTEAFF
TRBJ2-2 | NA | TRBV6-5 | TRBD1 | TGTGCCAGCAGCAAGACAGGGATGAACACCGGGGAGCTGTTTTTT | CASSKTGMNTGELFF
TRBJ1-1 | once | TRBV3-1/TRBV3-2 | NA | TGTGCCAGCAGCCAGGGGCAGGAAGCTTTCTTT | CASSQGQEAFF
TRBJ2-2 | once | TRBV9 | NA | TGTGCCAGCAGCGTAGTTCCCGGGGAGCTGTTTTTT | CASSVVPGELFF
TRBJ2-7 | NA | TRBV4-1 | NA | TGCGCCAGCAGCCAAGGGGGGAGAGCCACCTTCTCCTACGAGCAGTACTTC | CASSQGGRATFSYEQYF
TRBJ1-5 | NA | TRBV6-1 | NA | TGTGCCAGCAGTGAAGCGGGGGGGCACAATCAGCCCCAGCATTTT | CASSEAGGHNQPQHF
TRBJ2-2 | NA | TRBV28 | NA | TGTGCCAGCAGTTTCGCGACCGGGGAGCTGTTTTTT | CASSFATGELFF
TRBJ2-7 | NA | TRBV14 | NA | TGTGCCAGCAGCTTACAGCGTATGGCCGAGCAGTACTTC | CASSLQRMAEQYF
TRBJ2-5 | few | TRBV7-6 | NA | TGTGCCAGCAGCACCCCGTGGGTATCCGAGACCCAGTACTTC | CASSTPWVSETQYF
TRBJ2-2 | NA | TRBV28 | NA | TGTGCCAGCAGGGGAACAGGCGCAACGAACACCGGGGAGCTGTTTTTT | CASRGTGATNTGELFF
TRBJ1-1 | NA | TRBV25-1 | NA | TGTGCCAGCAGCGGGGGGGGAACTGAAGCTTTCTTT | CASSGGGTEAFF